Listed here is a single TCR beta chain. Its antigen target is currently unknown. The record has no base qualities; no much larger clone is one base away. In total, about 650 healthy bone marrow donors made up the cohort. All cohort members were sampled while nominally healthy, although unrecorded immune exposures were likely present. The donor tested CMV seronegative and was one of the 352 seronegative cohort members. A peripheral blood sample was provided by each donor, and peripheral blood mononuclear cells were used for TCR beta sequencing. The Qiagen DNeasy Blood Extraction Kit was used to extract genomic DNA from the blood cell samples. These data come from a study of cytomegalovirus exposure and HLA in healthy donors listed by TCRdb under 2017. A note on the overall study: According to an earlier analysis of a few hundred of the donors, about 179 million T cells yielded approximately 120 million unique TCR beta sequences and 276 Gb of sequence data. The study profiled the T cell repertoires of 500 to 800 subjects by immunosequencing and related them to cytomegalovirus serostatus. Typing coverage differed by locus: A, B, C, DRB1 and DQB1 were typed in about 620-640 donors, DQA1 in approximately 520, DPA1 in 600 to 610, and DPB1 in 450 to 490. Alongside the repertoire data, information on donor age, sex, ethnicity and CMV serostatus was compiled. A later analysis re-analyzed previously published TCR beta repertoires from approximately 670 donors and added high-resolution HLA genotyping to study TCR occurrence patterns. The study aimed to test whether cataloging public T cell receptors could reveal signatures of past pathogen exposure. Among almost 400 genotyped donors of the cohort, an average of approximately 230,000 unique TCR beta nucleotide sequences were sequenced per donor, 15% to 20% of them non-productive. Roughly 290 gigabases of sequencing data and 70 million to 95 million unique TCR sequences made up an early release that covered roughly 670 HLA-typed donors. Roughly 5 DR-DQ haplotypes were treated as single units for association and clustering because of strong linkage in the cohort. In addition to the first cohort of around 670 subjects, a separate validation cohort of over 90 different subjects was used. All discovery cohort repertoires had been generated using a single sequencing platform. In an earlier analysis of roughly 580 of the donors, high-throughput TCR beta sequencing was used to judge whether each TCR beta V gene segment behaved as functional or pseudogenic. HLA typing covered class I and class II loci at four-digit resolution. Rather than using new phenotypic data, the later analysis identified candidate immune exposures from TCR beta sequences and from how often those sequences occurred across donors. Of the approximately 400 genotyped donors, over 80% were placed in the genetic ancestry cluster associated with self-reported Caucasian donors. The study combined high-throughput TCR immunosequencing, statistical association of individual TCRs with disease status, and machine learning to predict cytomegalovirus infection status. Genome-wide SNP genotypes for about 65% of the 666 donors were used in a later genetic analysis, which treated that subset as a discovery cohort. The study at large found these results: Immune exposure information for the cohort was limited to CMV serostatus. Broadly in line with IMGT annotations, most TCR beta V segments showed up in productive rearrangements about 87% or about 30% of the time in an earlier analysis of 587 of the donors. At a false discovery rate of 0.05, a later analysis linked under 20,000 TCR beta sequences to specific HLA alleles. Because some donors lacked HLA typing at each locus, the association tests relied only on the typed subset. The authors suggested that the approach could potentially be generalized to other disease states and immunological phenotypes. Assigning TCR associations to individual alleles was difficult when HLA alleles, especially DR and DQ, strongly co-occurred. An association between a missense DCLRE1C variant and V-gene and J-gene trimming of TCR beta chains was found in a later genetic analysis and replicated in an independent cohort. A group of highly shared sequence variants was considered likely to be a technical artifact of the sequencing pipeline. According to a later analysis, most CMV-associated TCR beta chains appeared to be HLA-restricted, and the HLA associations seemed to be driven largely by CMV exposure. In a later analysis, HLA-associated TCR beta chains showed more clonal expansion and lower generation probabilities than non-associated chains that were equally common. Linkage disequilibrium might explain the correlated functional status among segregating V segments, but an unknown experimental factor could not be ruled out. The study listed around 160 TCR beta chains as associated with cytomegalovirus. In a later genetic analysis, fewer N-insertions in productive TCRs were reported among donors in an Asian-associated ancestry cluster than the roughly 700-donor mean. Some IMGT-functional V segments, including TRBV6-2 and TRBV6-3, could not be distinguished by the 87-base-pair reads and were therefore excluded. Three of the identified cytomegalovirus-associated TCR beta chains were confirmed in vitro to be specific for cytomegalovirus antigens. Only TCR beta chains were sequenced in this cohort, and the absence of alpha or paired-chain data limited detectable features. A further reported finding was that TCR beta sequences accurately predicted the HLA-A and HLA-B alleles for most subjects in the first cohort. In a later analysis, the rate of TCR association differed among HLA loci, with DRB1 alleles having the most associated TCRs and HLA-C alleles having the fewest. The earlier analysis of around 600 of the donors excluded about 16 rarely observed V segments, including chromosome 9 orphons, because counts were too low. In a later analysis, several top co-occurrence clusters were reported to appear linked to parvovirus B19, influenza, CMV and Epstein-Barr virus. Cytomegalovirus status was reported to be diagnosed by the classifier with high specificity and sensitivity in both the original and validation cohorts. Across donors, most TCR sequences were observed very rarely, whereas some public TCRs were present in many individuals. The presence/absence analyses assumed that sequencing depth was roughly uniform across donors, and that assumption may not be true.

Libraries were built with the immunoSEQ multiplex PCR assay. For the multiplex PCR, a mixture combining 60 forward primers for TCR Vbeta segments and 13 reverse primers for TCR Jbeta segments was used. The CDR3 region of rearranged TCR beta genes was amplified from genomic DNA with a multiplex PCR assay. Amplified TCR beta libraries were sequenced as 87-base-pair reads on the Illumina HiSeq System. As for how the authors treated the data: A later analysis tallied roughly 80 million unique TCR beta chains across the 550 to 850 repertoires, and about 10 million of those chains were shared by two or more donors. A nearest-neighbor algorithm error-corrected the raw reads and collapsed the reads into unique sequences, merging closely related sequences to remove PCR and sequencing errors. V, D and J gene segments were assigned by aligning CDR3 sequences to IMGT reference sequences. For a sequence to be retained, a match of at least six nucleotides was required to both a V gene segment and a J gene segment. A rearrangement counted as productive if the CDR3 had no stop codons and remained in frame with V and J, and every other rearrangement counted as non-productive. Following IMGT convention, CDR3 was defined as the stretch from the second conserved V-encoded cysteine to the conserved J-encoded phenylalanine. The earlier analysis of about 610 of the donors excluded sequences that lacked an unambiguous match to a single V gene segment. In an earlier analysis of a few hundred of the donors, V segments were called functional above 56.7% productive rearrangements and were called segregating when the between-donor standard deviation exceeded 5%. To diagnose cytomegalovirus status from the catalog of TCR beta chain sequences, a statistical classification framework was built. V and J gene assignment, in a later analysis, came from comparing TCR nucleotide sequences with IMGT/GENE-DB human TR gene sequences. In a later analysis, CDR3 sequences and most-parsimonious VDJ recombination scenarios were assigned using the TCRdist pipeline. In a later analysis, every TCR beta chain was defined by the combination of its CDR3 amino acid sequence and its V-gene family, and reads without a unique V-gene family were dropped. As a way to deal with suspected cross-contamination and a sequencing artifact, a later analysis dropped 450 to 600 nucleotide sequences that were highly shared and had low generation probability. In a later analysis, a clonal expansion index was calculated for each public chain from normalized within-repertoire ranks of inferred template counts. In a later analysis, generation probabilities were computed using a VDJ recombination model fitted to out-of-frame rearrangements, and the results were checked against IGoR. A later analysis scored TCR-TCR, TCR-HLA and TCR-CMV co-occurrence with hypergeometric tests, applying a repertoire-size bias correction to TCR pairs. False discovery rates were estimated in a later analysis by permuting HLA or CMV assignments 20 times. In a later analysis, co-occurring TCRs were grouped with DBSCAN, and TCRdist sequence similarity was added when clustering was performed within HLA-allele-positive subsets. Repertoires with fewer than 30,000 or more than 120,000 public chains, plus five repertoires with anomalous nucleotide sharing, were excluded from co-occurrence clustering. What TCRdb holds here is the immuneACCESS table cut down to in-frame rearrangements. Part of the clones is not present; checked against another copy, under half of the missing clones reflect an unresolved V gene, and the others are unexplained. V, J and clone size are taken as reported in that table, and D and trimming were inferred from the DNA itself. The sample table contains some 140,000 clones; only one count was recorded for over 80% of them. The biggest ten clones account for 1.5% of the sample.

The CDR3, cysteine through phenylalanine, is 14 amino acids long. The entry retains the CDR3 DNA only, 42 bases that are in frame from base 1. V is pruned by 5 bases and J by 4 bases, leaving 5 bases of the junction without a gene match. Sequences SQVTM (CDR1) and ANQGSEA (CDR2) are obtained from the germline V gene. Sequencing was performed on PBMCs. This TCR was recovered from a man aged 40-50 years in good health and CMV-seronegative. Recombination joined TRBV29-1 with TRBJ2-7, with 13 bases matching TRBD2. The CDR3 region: CSVKPGLAGYEQYF. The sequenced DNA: TGCAGCGTTAAACCGGGACTAGCGGGGTACGAGCAGTACTTC.